Listed here are 9 T cell receptor beta chains from one sample, sequenced in a study of T-cell reconstitution after alpha-beta-depleted transplantation in children. Preparation of the TCRbeta library involved a method that used unique molecular identifiers. From the PCR reads, TCRdb called clonotypes with MiXCR, one entry per CDR3 protein. Found here are about 500,000 distinct CDR3 sequences, approximately 29% of them singletons; the top ten hold approximately 2.3%. The material was PBMCs from the stem cell graft donor, obtained from the stem cell graft. Source of these receptors: a human donor who donated a stem cell graft to a child with aplastic anemia.

The chain has TRBV3-1 and TRBJ1-4; TRBD1 agrees at 10 bases. Germline V CDR1 and CDR2: LGHDT, YNNKEL (reference sequence). After removal of 4 bases from V and 8 bases from J, the junction contained 4 bases not matched to a gene. The CDR3 extends over 14 amino acids. CDR3 sequence reads: CASSRQGAWEKLFF. CDR3 in DNA: TGTGCCAGCAGCCGACAGGGGGCATGGGAAAAACTGTTTTTT. The variable domain in full, completed from reference TRBV3-1 and TRBJ1-4, reads DTAVSQTPKYLVTQMGNDKSIKCEQNLGHDTMYWYKQDSKKFLKIMFSYNNKELIINETVPNRFSPKSPDKAHLNLHINSLELGDSAVYFCASSRQGAWEKLFFGSGTQLSVL.

As to this clonotype: One end of the junction varies from germline; a read error may be responsible. The chain carries TRBV6-2 or TRBV6-3 and TRBJ1-4; TRBD1 is a possible D gene (5 bases). The CDR3 consists of 18 residues. Germline CDR1 and CDR2: MNHEY and SVGEGT. In nucleotides, the CDR3 is TGCGCCAGCAGTTACCAAGCCCAGGGCGAGGCAACTAATGAAAAACTGTTTTTT. The encoded protein is CASSYQAQGEATNEKLFF.

This chain joins TRBV18 and TRBJ2-7, with 8 bases matching TRBD1. This CDR3 contains 14 residues. CDR1 is KGHSH and CDR2 is LQKENI in the germline V gene. Unmatched junction bases numbered 8, after V lost 4 bases and J lost 6 bases. DNA of the CDR3: TGTGCCAGCTCACGTGATGGACAGGGATCCGAGCAGTACTTC. This translates into CASSRDGQGSEQYF.

This clonotype was counted many times. V usage is TRBV12-3 or TRBV12-4 and J usage is TRBJ1-1; D remains unclear. This CDR3 is 13 amino acids long. V dropped 5 bases and J dropped 3 bases, with 10 bases sitting between them. CDR3 nucleotides: TGTGCCAGCAGTCTTACTCGGGACACTGAAGCTTTCTTT. Translation: CASSLTRDTEAFF.

The chain carries TRBV12-3 or TRBV12-4 and TRBJ2-2, with 8 bases aligning to TRBD2. Trimming took 0 bases from V and 6 from J; bases not matched to a gene: 6. The CDR3 runs to 16 residues. The CDR3 region is CASSLARTSRAGELFF. The CDR3, as DNA: TGTGCCAGCAGTTTAGCGCGGACTAGCAGGGCCGGGGAGCTGTTTTTT.

This rearrangement joins TRBV24-1 to TRBJ2-1; 8 positions agree with TRBD2. V was pared by 4 bases and J by 3 bases, with 16 bases of the junction left unmatched. The germline gives CDR1 KGHDR, CDR2 SFDVKD. CDR3 length: 19 amino acids. The CDR3 DNA sequence: TGTGCCACCAGTGACTCACGGGAGGGCCCGTCTTTTGGCTACAATGAGCAGTTCTTC. This gives the protein CATSDSREGPSFGYNEQFF.

This clonotype came up a few times. This chain links TRBV15 with TRBJ2-5; D remains unclear. The CDR3 is 16 amino acids. Trimming left V 3 bases short and J 1 base short, with 15 bases between. CDR1 and CDR2 (germline): LNHNV, YYDKDF (reference sequence). The CDR3 here is CATSSYGQTLQETQYF. Written as DNA, the CDR3 is TGTGCCACCAGCAGCTACGGTCAGACTCTCCAAGAGACCCAGTACTTC.

The chain links TRBV11-2 to TRBJ1-1, with D maybe TRBD1 (5 bases). This CDR3 comprises 14 residues. The germline V gene has CDR1 SGHAT and CDR2 FQNNGV. Trimming pared 1 base from V and 7 bases from J, leaving 13 bases between. CDR3 in amino acids: CASSLGGPAGEAFF. CDR3 nucleotide sequence: TGTGCCAGCAGCTTAGGGGGACCGGCGGGTGAAGCTTTCTTT.

This clonotype was seen a handful of times. V is TRBV7-9 and J is TRBJ1-2; 8 bases map to TRBD1. V was clipped by 5 bases and J by 0 bases; unmatched bases: 5. The CDR3 sequence is 15 residues long. The V gene's germline CDR1 is SEHNR and CDR2 FQNEAQ (reference sequence). CDR3 protein: CASSPHRGTNYGYTF. CDR3 in DNA: TGTGCCAGCAGCCCTCACAGGGGGACTAACTATGGCTACACCTTC.